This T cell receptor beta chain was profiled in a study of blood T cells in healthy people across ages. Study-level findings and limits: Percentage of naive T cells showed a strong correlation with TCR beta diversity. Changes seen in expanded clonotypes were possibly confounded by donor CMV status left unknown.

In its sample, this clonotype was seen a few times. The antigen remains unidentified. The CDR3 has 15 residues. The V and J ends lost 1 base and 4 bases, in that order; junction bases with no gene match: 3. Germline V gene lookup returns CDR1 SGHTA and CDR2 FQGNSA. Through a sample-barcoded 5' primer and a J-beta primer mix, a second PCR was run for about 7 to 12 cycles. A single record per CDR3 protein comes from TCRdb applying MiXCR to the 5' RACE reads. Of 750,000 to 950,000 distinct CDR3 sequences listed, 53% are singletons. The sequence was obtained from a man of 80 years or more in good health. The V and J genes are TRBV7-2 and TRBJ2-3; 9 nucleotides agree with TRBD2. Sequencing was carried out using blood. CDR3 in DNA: TGTGCCAGCAGCTTAGGGGCGGGAGGGGCAGATACGCAGTATTTT. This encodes CASSLGAGGADTQYF.